Following are 31 T cell receptor beta chains from one sample sequenced in a study of blood T cell repertoires in COVID-19. Sequenced by immunoSEQ multiplex PCR; TCRdb stores in-frame clones only, minus some. This table has more than 80,000 clones, around 85% appearing once. The sample consisted of peripheral blood. Source of these receptors: an elderly woman with COVID-19, enrolled during active disease.

The rearrangement joins TRBV20-1 to TRBJ1-2, with 7 bases identical to TRBD1. Germline values: CDR1 DFQATT, CDR2 SNEGSKA (reference sequence). The CDR3 is made up of 13 amino acids. V lost 3 bases, J lost 6 bases, and 7 bases stayed unmatched. CDR3 protein: CSASEGAGDGYTF. The CDR3 DNA follows: TGCAGTGCTAGTGAGGGGGCTGGGGATGGCTACACCTTC.

This clone has more than one count but fewer than ten. J is TRBJ1-4 and V is TRBV5-1, with 7 bases that match TRBD1. The CDR3 sequence is 16 residues long. Germline loops: CDR1 SGHRS, CDR2 YFSETQ. V lost 2 bases to trimming and J lost 3 bases; unmatched junction nucleotides: 7. The CDR3 region is CASSFLIGQANEKLFF. CDR3 DNA sequence: TGCGCCAGCAGCTTCCTCATAGGACAGGCTAATGAAAAACTGTTTTTT.

The V call is TRBV7-2, the J call TRBJ2-7; 11 bases map to TRBD2. The germline V gene has CDR1 SGHTA and CDR2 FQGNSA. Trimming at V came to 5 bases and at J to 3 bases, leaving 3 bases not matched to a gene. The CDR3 is 14 residues long. The CDR3 bases are TGTGCCAGCAGCCGGACTAGCGGGTACTACGAGCAGTACTTC. Translated, it gives CASSRTSGYYEQYF.

The count of this clone is one. The chain is built from TRBV19 and TRBJ1-1; the match to TRBD1 covers 8 bases. J lost 0 bases, V lost 5 bases, and 11 bases had no gene match. Germline CDR1 is LNHDA and CDR2 is SQIVND (reference sequence). The CDR3 runs 17 residues. CDR3 in DNA: TGTGCCAGTAGTCTCCGCGGGACAGGCGCAATGAACACTGAAGCTTTCTTT. Residues: CASSLRGTGAMNTEAFF. The full variable domain, rest sourced from reference TRBV19 and TRBJ1-1, is DGGITQSPKYLFRKEGQNVTLSCEQNLNHDAMYWYRQDPGQGLRLIYYSQIVNDFQKGDIAEGYSVSREKKESFPLTVTSAQKNPTAFYLCASSLRGTGAMNTEAFFGQGTRLTVV.

The chain recombines TRBV7-2 with TRBJ2-4; 7 bases map to TRBD1. Germline CDR1 SGHTA, CDR2 FQGNSA. With 1 base clipped from V and 6 bases from J, the junction kept 6 bases outside the gene matches. The CDR3 spans 15 residues. This CDR3 reads CASSLVGTEPNIQYF. For the CDR3, the DNA is TGTGCCAGCAGCTTAGTAGGGACAGAGCCAAACATTCAGTACTTC.

V gene TRBV6-5 combines with J gene TRBJ2-7; possible D gene TRBD2, 5 bases. Germline CDR1 reads MNHEY; CDR2 reads SVGAGI. This CDR3 comprises 13 residues. Trimming cost V 6 bases and J 4 bases, with 13 bases left between them. The chain's CDR3 is CASSEASRYEQYF. Here the CDR3 DNA reads TGTGCCAGCAGCGAGGCTAGCCGGTACGAGCAGTACTTC.

The V call is TRBV9, the J call TRBJ2-1; the D is unclear. This CDR3 has 13 residues. Trimming left V 0 bases short and J 9 bases short, with 10 bases between. Germline loops: CDR1 SGDLS, CDR2 YYNGEE. The CDR3 sequence is CASSVAGFGEQFF. The DNA of the CDR3 is TGTGCCAGCAGCGTAGCCGGGTTCGGTGAGCAGTTCTTC.

V is TRBV19 and J is TRBJ1-2; TRBD1 matches 8 bases. The CDR3 loop spans 16 amino acids. The V gene's germline CDR1 is LNHDA and CDR2 SQIVND (reference sequence). The junction had 15 bases not matched to a gene; V was cut back by 4 bases and J by 8 bases. CDR3 in amino acids: CASSTPRGRGFRGYTF. The CDR3 DNA follows: TGTGCCAGTAGTACCCCCAGGGGGCGCGGCTTTCGGGGCTACACCTTC.

This clone was recorded a few times. V is TRBV27 and J is TRBJ2-7; 9 bases are shared with TRBD2. This CDR3 is 15 amino acids long. Germline V CDR1 and CDR2: MNHEY, SMNVEV (reference sequence). J lost 2 bases, V lost 5 bases, and 7 bases had no gene match. CDR3 region: CASSKAGGETYEQYF. As DNA, the CDR3 is TGTGCCAGCAGTAAAGCGGGAGGAGAAACCTACGAGCAGTACTTC.

This rearrangement joins TRBV18 to TRBJ2-2; 7 bases fit TRBD1. With 3 bases clipped from V and 2 bases from J, the junction kept 3 bases outside the gene matches. The CDR3 totals 15 residues. Germline CDR1 is KGHSH and CDR2 is LQKENI. CDR3 DNA: TGTGCCAGCTCACCCGGGACAGCAAACACCGGGGAGCTGTTTTTT. Residues: CASSPGTANTGELFF.

This clone has a handful of counts. V usage is TRBV7-9 and J usage is TRBJ2-7; a weak D match, TRBD1 (6 bases). The germline V gene has CDR1 SEHNR and CDR2 FQNEAQ (reference sequence). CDR3 length: 14 residues. The V end was cut by 5 bases, the J end by 4 bases, with 15 bases between. The CDR3: CASSPDPGVYEQYF. As DNA, the CDR3 is TGTGCCAGCAGCCCGGATCCAGGGGTGTACGAGCAGTACTTC.

In DNA, the CDR3 is TGTGCCAGCAGTACCAGGGCGCCCACTGAAGCTTTCTTT. Protein product: CASSTRAPTEAFF. The chain recombines TRBV6-6 with TRBJ1-1; D possibly corresponds to TRBD1 (5 bases). Trimming pared 5 bases from V and 4 bases from J, leaving 11 bases between. The germline gives CDR1 MNHNY, CDR2 SVGAGI (reference sequence). The CDR3 totals 13 residues.

This clone was seen a few times. The chain joins TRBV5-1 to TRBJ2-1; tentative D call: TRBD2 (5 bases). Germline assignment: CDR1 SGHRS and CDR2 YFSETQ. CDR3 length equals 13 residues. V lost 5 bases, J lost 1 base, and 7 bases lay in between. Here the CDR3 reads CASREGSYNEQFF. The CDR3 DNA follows: TGCGCCAGCAGAGAGGGTTCCTACAATGAGCAGTTCTTC.

Here the CDR3 DNA reads TGTGCTAGTGGTCCGACAGGGTACACAGATACGCAGTATTTT. Its translation: CASGPTGYTDTQYF. This chain connects TRBV12-5 to TRBJ2-3; 7 nucleotides align to TRBD1. The CDR3 has 14 amino acids. The germline gives CDR1 LGHNT, CDR2 FRNRAP. Losses at the gene ends were 5 bases for V and 2 bases for J; bases not matched to a gene: 4.

The chain has TRBV2 and TRBJ1-1; D uncertain. CDR1 SNHLY and CDR2 FYNNEI come from the germline V gene. Trimming removed 6 bases at V and 0 bases at J, with 11 bases between. The CDR3 runs to 14 residues. The CDR3 protein is CASSIPGLNTEAFF. The CDR3 DNA reads as TGTGCCAGCAGCATCCCCGGTTTGAACACTGAAGCTTTCTTT.

The chain has TRBV28 and TRBJ2-7; 8 nucleotides match TRBD1. Germline V gene sequence: CDR1 MDHEN, CDR2 SYDVKM. After removal of 5 bases from V and 4 bases from J, the junction contained 13 bases not matched to a gene. The CDR3 runs to 16 residues. The CDR3 DNA reads as TGTGCCAGCAGTCCTTATCCCGGACAGGGTAAATACGAGCAGTACTTC. This translates into CASSPYPGQGKYEQYF.

This clone was detected only once. The chain combines TRBV18 with TRBJ2-3; maybe TRBD1 (6 bases). The V end lost 4 bases, the J end lost 0 bases, and 11 bases lay between the germline ends. The germline V gene has CDR1 KGHSH and CDR2 LQKENI. The CDR3 runs to 15 residues. CDR3 sequence reads: CASSQDSSSTDTQYF. In nucleotides, the CDR3 is TGTGCCAGCTCACAGGACAGCTCAAGCACAGATACGCAGTATTTT.

The V and J genes are TRBV7-3 and TRBJ2-1, with D possibly matching TRBD2 (6 bases). Germline CDR1 and CDR2: SGHTA and FQGTGA. Deletions cut 3 bases from V and 9 bases from J, with 12 bases between. The CDR3 runs 13 residues. The DNA of the CDR3 is TGTGCCAGCAGCTTGTGGGGGGAAGCTGAGCAGTTCTTC. It codes for CASSLWGEAEQFF.

The genes are TRBV5-4 and TRBJ1-5, with TRBD1 matching over 7 bases. Germline CDR1 SGHNT, CDR2 YYREEE (reference sequence). There are 15 residues in the CDR3. With V trimmed by 4 bases and J by 4 bases, 8 bases remained unmatched. The CDR3 loop is CASSIRDRPNQPQHF. CDR3 sequence (DNA): TGTGCCAGCAGCATCCGGGACAGACCTAATCAGCCCCAGCATTTT.

V gene TRBV18 combines with J gene TRBJ2-2; 8 positions match TRBD1. V dropped 4 bases and J dropped 4; count of bases not matched to a gene: 5. This CDR3 comprises 15 residues. Germline V CDR1 and CDR2: KGHSH, LQKENI. The CDR3 loop is CASSLNGQGTGELFF. DNA for the CDR3: TGTGCCAGCTCACTCAACGGACAGGGCACCGGGGAGCTGTTTTTT.

This clone was detected only once. This sequence joins TRBV10-3 and TRBJ2-3, with TRBD2 matching 11 bases. Germline V CDR1 and CDR2: ENHRY, SYGVKD. The length of the CDR3 is 16 residues. The trim removed 3 bases at V and 4 bases at J, leaving 6 bases unmatched. The CDR3 is CAISDLTSGGADTQYF. Written as DNA, the CDR3 is TGTGCCATCAGTGACCTTACTAGCGGGGGCGCAGATACGCAGTATTTT.

This clone has a handful of counts. The chain joins TRBV5-1 to TRBJ1-1, with a weak D call TRBD1 (5 bases). The germline CDR1 and CDR2 sequences are SGHRS and YFSETQ. Deletions cut 1 base from V and 2 bases from J, with 9 bases between. The CDR3 totals 14 residues. The CDR3 nucleotides are TGCGCCAGCAGCTTGATGGGGACTAACACTGAAGCTTTCTTT. Amino acid sequence: CASSLMGTNTEAFF.

The genes are TRBV19 and TRBJ2-2; 7 bases line up with TRBD1. V shed 6 bases, J shed 5 bases, and the junction held 9 bases outside the gene matches. This CDR3 contains 15 residues. CDR1 and CDR2 from the germline V gene are LNHDA and SQIVND (reference sequence). CDR3 DNA sequence: TGTGCCAGTAGGTGGGGTCAGGGGGTAACCGGGGAGCTGTTTTTT. Its protein product is CASRWGQGVTGELFF. Looking up the rest from reference TRBV19 and TRBJ2-2 gives the full variable domain: DGGITQSPKYLFRKEGQNVTLSCEQNLNHDAMYWYRQDPGQGLRLIYYSQIVNDFQKGDIAEGYSVSREKKESFPLTVTSAQKNPTAFYLCASRWGQGVTGELFFGEGSRLTVL.

The V call is TRBV13, the J call TRBJ2-5; possible D gene TRBD2, 5 bases. Germline V CDR1 and CDR2: PRHDT, FYEKMQ (reference sequence). The germline V and J ends were trimmed by 3 bases and 3 bases, with 20 bases remaining between them. There are 17 residues in the CDR3. CDR3 bases: TGTGCCAGCAGCTTGGGTTTGTGGCAGGAGGTTAAAGAGACCCAGTACTTC. Its translation: CASSLGLWQEVKETQYF.

The chain uses TRBV10-3 and TRBJ2-3; 13 nucleotides align to TRBD2. V trimming: 3 bases; J trimming: 2 bases; junction bases outside the gene matches: 8. Germline assignment: CDR1 ENHRY and CDR2 SYGVKD. The CDR3 spans 18 residues. CDR3 bases: TGTGCCATCAGTGACGGCGGGACTAGCGGGACCTTCACAGATACGCAGTATTTT. Its translation is CAISDGGTSGTFTDTQYF.

The chain has TRBV2 and TRBJ2-5; perhaps TRBD1 as D (5 bases). This CDR3 spans 12 amino acids. V lost 8 bases, J lost 5 bases, and 12 bases lay in between. CDR1 SNHLY and CDR2 FYNNEI come from the germline V gene. The chain's CDR3 is CASSTVGETQYF. The DNA of the CDR3 is TGTGCCAGCTCGACAGTGGGGGAGACCCAGTACTTC.

Here the CDR3 reads CASSPTPGVGIQYF. The CDR3 DNA sequence: TGTGCCAGCTCACCAACCCCAGGGGTGGGCATTCAGTACTTC. This rearrangement joins TRBV18 to TRBJ2-4; D might be TRBD1 (6 bases). The V and J ends lost 2 bases and 9 bases respectively, with 14 bases between them. Germline CDR1 KGHSH, CDR2 LQKENI. The CDR3 is 14 amino acids.

J is TRBJ1-1 and V is TRBV5-1; 7 bases map to TRBD1. Germline V gene lookup returns CDR1 SGHRS and CDR2 YFSETQ. The CDR3 spans 13 residues. With V trimmed by 4 bases and J by 3 bases, 3 bases remained unmatched. CDR3 coding DNA: TGCGCCAGCAGCGGGCAGGGGGACACTGAAGCTTTCTTT. Translation: CASSGQGDTEAFF.

V is TRBV19 and J is TRBJ1-2; 9 nucleotides agree with TRBD1. Germline-derived CDR1 and CDR2 are LNHDA and SQIVND (reference sequence). This CDR3 has 15 residues. V shed 7 bases, J shed 2 bases, and the junction held 8 bases outside the gene matches. CDR3: CASNRPGTGNYGYTF. The CDR3 DNA follows: TGTGCCAGTAATCGTCCCGGGACAGGGAACTATGGCTACACCTTC.

This clone was seen a few times. The gene calls are TRBV5-6 and TRBJ2-1, with TRBD2 matching over 14 bases. CDR1 SGHDT and CDR2 YYEEEE come from the germline V gene. The ends lost 4 bases at V and 8 bases at J; junction bases unmatched: 5. This CDR3 is built from 15 residues. CDR3 region: CASSAGTSGSHEQFF. The CDR3 nucleotides read TGTGCCAGCAGCGCCGGGACTAGCGGGAGCCATGAGCAGTTCTTC.

The sample holds one count of this clone. The CDR3 is CASSLQGSTEAFF. In nucleotides, the CDR3 is TGTGCCAGCAGTTTACAGGGGAGCACTGAAGCTTTCTTT. The chain is built from TRBV28 and TRBJ1-1; D is possibly TRBD1 (6 bases). V was clipped by 2 bases and J by 4 bases, with 8 bases between them. CDR1 MDHEN and CDR2 SYDVKM come from the germline V gene. This CDR3 contains 13 residues.